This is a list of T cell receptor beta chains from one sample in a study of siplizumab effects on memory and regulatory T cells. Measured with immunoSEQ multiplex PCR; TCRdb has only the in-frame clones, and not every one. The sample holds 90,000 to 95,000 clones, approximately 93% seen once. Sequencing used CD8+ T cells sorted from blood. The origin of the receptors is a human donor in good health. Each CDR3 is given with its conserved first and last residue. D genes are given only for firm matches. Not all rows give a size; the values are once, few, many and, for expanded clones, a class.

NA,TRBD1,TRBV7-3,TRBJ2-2,CASSSSRGRDTGELFF,TGTGCCAGCAGCTCCTCCAGGGGGCGGGACACCGGGGAGCTGTTTTTT
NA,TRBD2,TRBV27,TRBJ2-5,CASSLGGGRETQYF,TGTGCCAGCAGTTTAGGCGGGGGGAGGGAGACCCAGTACTTC
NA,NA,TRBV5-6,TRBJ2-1,CASSSGTNEQFF,TGTGCCAGCAGCTCAGGGACGAATGAGCAGTTCTTC
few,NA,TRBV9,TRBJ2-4,CASSIDRSDIQYF,TGTGCCAGCAGCATCGACAGGAGTGACATTCAGTACTTC
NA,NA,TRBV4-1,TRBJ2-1,CASSQANPNEQFF,TGCGCCAGCAGCCAAGCAAACCCCAATGAGCAGTTCTTC
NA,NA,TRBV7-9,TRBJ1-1,CASSLVGNTEAFF,TGTGCCAGCAGCCTCGTTGGGAACACTGAAGCTTTCTTT
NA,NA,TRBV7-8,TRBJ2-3,CASSLGTDTQYF,TGTGCCAGCAGCTTAGGCACAGATACGCAGTATTTT
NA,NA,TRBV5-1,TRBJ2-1,CASSSPSNEQFF,TGCGCCAGCAGCTCCCCTTCGAATGAGCAGTTCTTC
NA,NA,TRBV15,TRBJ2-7,CATSRDIGGSYEQYF,TGTGCCACCAGCAGAGATATAGGGGGGTCCTACGAGCAGTACTTC
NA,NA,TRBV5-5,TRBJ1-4,CASSSEGLTNEKLFF,TGTGCCAGCAGCTCGGAGGGTTTGACTAATGAAAAACTGTTTTTT
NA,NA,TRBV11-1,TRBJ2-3,CASSLGGGGAFSTDTQYF,TGTGCCAGCAGCTTAGGAGGTGGCGGGGCCTTTAGCACAGATACGCAGTATTTT
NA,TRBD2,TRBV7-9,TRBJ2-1,CASSFPSGERGLYNEQFF,TGTGCCAGCAGCTTTCCCAGCGGGGAAAGGGGTCTTTACAATGAGCAGTTCTTC
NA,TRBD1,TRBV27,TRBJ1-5,CASSLTPGQGNQPQHF,TGTGCCAGCAGTTTAACCCCCGGACAGGGTAATCAGCCCCAGCATTTT
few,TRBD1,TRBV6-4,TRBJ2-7,CASSDKQGLEQYF,TGTGCCAGCAGTGACAAACAGGGGCTCGAGCAGTACTTC
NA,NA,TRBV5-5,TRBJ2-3,CASSFETGSTDTQYF,TGTGCCAGCAGCTTCGAGACAGGTAGCACAGATACGCAGTATTTT
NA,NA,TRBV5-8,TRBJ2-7,CASSLRGDRPYEQYF,TGTGCCAGCAGCTTGCGGGGAGACAGGCCCTACGAGCAGTACTTC
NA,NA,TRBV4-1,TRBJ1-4,CASSQTTGPRLATNEKLFF,TGCGCCAGCAGCCAAACAACGGGACCGAGACTTGCAACTAATGAAAAACTGTTTTTT
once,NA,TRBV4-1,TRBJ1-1,CASSQEGRETEAFF,TGCGCCAGCAGCCAAGAGGGAAGGGAAACTGAAGCTTTCTTT
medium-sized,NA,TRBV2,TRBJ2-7,CASSSGIDEQYF,TGTGCCAGCAGTTCGGGGATCGACGAGCAGTACTTC
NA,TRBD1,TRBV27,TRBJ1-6,CASSFGTGRTPLHF,TGTGCCAGCAGTTTTGGGACAGGGAGGACCCCCCTCCACTTT
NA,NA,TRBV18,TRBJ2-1,CASSPLPGVDNEQFF,TGTGCCAGCTCACCACTACCAGGGGTCGACAATGAGCAGTTCTTC
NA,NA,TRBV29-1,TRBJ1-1,CSVASVLMNTEAFF,TGCAGCGTTGCTTCAGTCCTGATGAACACTGAAGCTTTCTTT
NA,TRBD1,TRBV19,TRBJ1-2,CASSWDSNYGYTF,TGTGCCAGTAGTTGGGACAGTAACTATGGCTACACCTTC
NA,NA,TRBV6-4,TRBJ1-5,CASSSGQRNQPQHF,TGTGCCAGCAGTTCGGGACAACGCAATCAGCCCCAGCATTTT
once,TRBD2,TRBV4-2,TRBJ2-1,CASSLGLARYNEQFF,TGTGCCAGCAGCCTGGGACTAGCGAGATACAATGAGCAGTTCTTC
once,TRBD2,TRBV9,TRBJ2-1,CASSVDFLAGGQNEQFF,TGTGCCAGCAGCGTAGATTTTCTAGCGGGGGGGCAGAATGAGCAGTTCTTC
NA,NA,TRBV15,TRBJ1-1,CATIDTGRAFF,TGTGCCACCATCGACACAGGGAGAGCTTTCTTT
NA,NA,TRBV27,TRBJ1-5,CASSPLGLGQPQHF,TGTGCCAGCAGCCCGCTAGGACTTGGTCAGCCCCAGCATTTT
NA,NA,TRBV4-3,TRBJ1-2,CASSQGASHANYGYTF,TGCGCCAGCAGCCAAGGCGCCTCACACGCTAACTATGGCTACACCTTC
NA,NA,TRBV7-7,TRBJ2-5,CASSLELGRFETQYF,TGTGCTAGCAGCTTAGAGCTAGGCAGGTTCGAGACCCAGTACTTC
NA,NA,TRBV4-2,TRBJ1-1,CASSQSLTEPMNTEAFF,TGTGCCAGCAGCCAATCCCTTACAGAACCAATGAACACTGAAGCTTTCTTT
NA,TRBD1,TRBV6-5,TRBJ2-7,CASSYRTGETYEQYF,TGTGCCAGCAGTTACCGGACAGGGGAGACCTACGAGCAGTACTTC